The table lists the clone carrying this TCR beta chain with a count of one. The sample comes from a study of T cell responses to AZD1222 COVID-19 vaccine. Sequencing used immunoSEQ multiplex PCR; TCRdb keeps in-frame clones, though not all of them. The table has 95,000 to 120,000 clones, 70% to 90% seen once. The V gene end was trimmed by 0 bases and the J gene end by 5 bases; junction bases not matched to a gene: 8. Germline CDR1 and CDR2: SGDLS and YYNGEE. This CDR3 is built from 16 residues. This clonotype was sampled from an adult who received the AZD1222 COVID-19 vaccine. The sequenced sample was peripheral blood, obtained 28 days after the second AZD1222 dose. The rearrangement uses TRBV9 and TRBJ2-3, with TRBD1 matching over 8 bases. In nucleotides, the CDR3 is TGTGCCAGCAGCGTAGCTACAGGGGGAATAGGAGATACGCAGTATTTT. Encoded protein: CASSVATGGIGDTQYF.